This T cell receptor (beta chain) derives from a study of technical replicates of blood from a few donors. Only in-frame clones appear in the TCRdb table, and some are missing; sequencing was by immunoSEQ multiplex PCR. This table has some 70,000 clones, just over 90% appearing once. The CDR3 loop spans 14 amino acids. The germline gives CDR1 SGHTA, CDR2 FQGTGA. J lost 5 bases, V lost 5 bases, and 1 base had no gene match. The sample comprised PBMCs. This TCR derives from a human donor in good health. Some clones in this sample may be carry-over from other donors' samples. The V call is TRBV7-3, the J call TRBJ2-2; 11 bases match TRBD1. CDR3 loop: CASSGQGATGELFF. The CDR3 DNA is TGTGCCAGCAGCGGACAGGGGGCAACCGGGGAGCTGTTTTTT.